Each of the 6 T cell receptor beta chains below was sequenced from the same sample in a study of T-cell memory formation after mild COVID-19. TCRdb re-called the 5' RACE reads through MiXCR, storing one row per CDR3 protein. The sample has some 250,000 distinct CDR3 sequences; about a sixth are singletons. Sequenced input: PBMCs or a T cell subset sorted from them (not recorded which). The receptors originated from a man aged 18-30 years who had mild COVID-19 (a few samples of this study predate the infection). Cell type and time point are not known.

In its sample, this clonotype was seen a few times. The chain has TRBV23-1 and TRBJ1-2; D gene unclear. TRBV23-1 is flagged as an ORF with uncertain function. Trimming left V 8 bases short and J 8 bases short, with 9 bases between. This CDR3 region has 10 residues. CDR3 sequence (DNA): TGCGCCAGCGATCGGAGAGGCTACACCTTC. Translated: CASDRRGYTF.

J is TRBJ2-1 and V is TRBV14; 8 nucleotides line up with TRBD2. Germline values: CDR1 SGHDN, CDR2 FVKESK. The CDR3 loop spans 14 amino acids. With 4 bases clipped from V and 10 bases from J, the junction kept 9 bases outside the gene matches. CDR3 DNA sequence: TGTGCCAGCAGCCTAGTGCGAGTAGCGGGGGAGCAGTTCTTC. It codes for CASSLVRVAGEQFF.

This chain connects TRBV7-2 to TRBJ2-2; the D is unclear. CDR1 SGHTA and CDR2 FQGNSA come from the germline V gene. The CDR3 is 12 amino acids. With 6 bases removed from V and 7 bases from J, the gap between germline ends came to 9 bases. This CDR3 reads CASRPSIGELFF. DNA for the CDR3: TGTGCCAGCAGACCTTCGATCGGGGAGCTGTTTTTT.

This clonotype was seen a handful of times. The genes are TRBV28 and TRBJ2-7, with D hard to call. The CDR3 has 14 residues. Germline CDR1 reads MDHEN; CDR2 reads SYDVKM. Trimming took off 4 bases at V and 1 base at J, with 11 bases between the two ends. In nucleotides, the CDR3 is TGTGCCAGCAGTTCCCCCCCCGGGTCCTACGAGCAGTACGTC. It is translated as CASSSPPGSYEQYV.

The chain joins TRBV9 to TRBJ2-5; TRBD2 agrees at 9 bases. Trimming removed 0 bases from V and 2 bases from J; junction bases left unmatched: 5. Germline CDR1 is SGDLS and CDR2 is YYNGEE. There are 16 residues in the CDR3. The CDR3 bases are TGTGCCAGCAGCGTAGGAGCGGGGGGAGGGCAAGAGACCCAGTACTTC. Amino acid sequence: CASSVGAGGGQETQYF.

This sequence joins TRBV25-1 and TRBJ1-1; no definite D call. The CDR3 consists of 12 residues. Germline CDR1 and CDR2: MGHDK and SYGVNS. Trimming shortened V by 2 bases and J by 4 bases, and 5 bases separated the two germline ends. Written as DNA, the CDR3 is TGTGCCAGCAGTGAACTAAGCACTGAAGCTTTCTTT. Translating gives CASSELSTEAFF.